This TCR beta chain was sequenced during a study of T-cell reconstitution after alpha-beta-depleted transplantation in children. Researchers prepared the TCRbeta library using unique molecular identifiers, the study reports. MiXCR was run by TCRdb on the PCR reads, yielding one entry per CDR3 protein. The data hold about 310,000 distinct CDR3 sequences, with approximately 23% observed a single time. As to this clonotype: Its antigen is unidentified.

V lost 3 bases, J lost 5 bases, and 28 bases lay in between. The CDR3 length is 19 residues. The germline CDR1 and CDR2 sequences are MNHEY and SVGAGI. Study-wide results and limits: Newly produced T cells mostly provided counts and TCRbeta diversity after one year, as hyperexpanded clones declined.

Material: PBMCs, mostly from graft donor cells, obtained 180 days after TCRalphabeta/CD19-depleted stem cell transplant. The chain uses TRBV6-5 and TRBJ2-5; D is possibly TRBD2 (5 bases). The sequence came from a male patient younger than 18 who had a stem cell transplant for acute lymphoblastic leukemia, so the T cells may come from the graft donor. The CDR3 nucleotides read TGTGCCAGCAGTTATGCGTTGAGGGAGTCCCCGAAATTGGAGGAGACCCAGTACTTC. Its translation: CASSYALRESPKLEETQYF.